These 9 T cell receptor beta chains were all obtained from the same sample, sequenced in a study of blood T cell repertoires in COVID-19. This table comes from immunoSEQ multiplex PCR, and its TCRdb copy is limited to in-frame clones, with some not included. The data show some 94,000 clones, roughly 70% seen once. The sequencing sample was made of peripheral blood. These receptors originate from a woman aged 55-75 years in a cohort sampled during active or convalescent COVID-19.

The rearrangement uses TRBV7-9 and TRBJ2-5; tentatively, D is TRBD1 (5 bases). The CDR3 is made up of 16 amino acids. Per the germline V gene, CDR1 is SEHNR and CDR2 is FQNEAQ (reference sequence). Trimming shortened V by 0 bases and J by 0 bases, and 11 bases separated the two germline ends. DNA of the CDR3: TGTGCCAGCAGCTTAGCCAGCGACAGCGACCAAGAGACCCAGTACTTC. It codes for CASSLASDSDQETQYF.

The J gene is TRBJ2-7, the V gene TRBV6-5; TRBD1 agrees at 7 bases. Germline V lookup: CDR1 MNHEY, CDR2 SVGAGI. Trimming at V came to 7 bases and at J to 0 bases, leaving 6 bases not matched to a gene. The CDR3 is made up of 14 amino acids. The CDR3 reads CASTRDRSSYEQYF. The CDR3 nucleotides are TGTGCCAGCACCCGGGACAGAAGCTCCTACGAGCAGTACTTC.

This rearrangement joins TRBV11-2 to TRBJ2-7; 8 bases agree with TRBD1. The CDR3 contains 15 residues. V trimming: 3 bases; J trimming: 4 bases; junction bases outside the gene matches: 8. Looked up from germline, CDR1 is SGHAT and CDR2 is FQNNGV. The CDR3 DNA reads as TGTGCCAGCAGCTTTATAACAGGGGGAGAGTACGAGCAGTACTTC. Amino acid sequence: CASSFITGGEYEQYF. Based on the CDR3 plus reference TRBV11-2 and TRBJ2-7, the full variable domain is EAGVAQSPRYKIIEKRQSVAFWCNPISGHATLYWYQQILGQGPKLLIQFQNNGVVDDSQLPKDRFSAERLKGVDSTLKIQPAKLEDSAVYLCASSFITGGEYEQYFGPGTRLTVT.

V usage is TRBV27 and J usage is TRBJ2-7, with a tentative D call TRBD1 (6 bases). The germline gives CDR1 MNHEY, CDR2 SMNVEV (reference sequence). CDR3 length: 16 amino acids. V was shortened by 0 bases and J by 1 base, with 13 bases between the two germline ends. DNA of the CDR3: TGTGCCAGCAGTTTATCGGGGGCAGGGAGATCCTACGAGCAGTACTTC. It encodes CASSLSGAGRSYEQYF.

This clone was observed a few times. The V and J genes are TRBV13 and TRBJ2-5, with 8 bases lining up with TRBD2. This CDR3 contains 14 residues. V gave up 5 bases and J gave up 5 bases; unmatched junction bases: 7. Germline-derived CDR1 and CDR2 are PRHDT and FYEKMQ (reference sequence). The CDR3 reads CASSEGTRQETQYF. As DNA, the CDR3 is TGTGCCAGCAGCGAAGGGACTAGGCAGGAGACCCAGTACTTC.

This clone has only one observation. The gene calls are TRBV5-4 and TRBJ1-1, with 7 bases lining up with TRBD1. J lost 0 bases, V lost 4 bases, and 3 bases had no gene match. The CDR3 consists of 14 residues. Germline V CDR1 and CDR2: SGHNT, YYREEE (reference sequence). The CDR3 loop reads CASSTGTVNTEAFF. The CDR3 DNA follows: TGTGCCAGCAGCACCGGGACAGTGAACACTGAAGCTTTCTTT.

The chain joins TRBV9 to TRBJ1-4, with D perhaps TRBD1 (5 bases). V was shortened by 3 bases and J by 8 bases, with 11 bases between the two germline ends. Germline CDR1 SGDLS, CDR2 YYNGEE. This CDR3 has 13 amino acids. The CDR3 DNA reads TGTGCCAGCAGCGGGGGCAGGCGAGAAAAACTGTTTTTT. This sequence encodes CASSGGRREKLFF.

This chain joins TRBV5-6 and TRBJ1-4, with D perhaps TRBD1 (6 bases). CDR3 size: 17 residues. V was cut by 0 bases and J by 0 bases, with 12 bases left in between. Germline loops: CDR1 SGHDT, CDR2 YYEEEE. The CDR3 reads CASSLVSGDPTNEKLFF. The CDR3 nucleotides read TGTGCCAGCAGCTTGGTGTCAGGGGACCCAACTAATGAAAAACTGTTTTTT.

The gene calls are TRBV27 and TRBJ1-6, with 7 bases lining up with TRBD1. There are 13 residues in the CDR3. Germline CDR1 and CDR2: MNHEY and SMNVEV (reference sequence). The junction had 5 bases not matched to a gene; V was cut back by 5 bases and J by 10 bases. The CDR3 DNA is TGTGCCAGCAGTCCCGACAGGGTCTCACCCCTCCACTTT. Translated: CASSPDRVSPLHF.